This note documents a single T cell receptor beta chain sequence. The sample belongs to a study of sequential checkpoint blockade in melanoma. Turning to the study itself: Each arm's sequence ended with maintenance nivolumab.

In germline, CDR1 is SGHVS, CDR2 FQNEAQ. The CDR3 runs 15 residues. Treatment indicated: randomized to nivolumab then ipilimumab (arm A) or the reverse (arm B). No patient had prior DNA-damaging chemotherapy. The protocol was immunoSEQ multiplex PCR, while the TCRdb copy is restricted to in-frame clones and leaves out a portion. The sample lists more than 9,000 clones, 74% seen once, with about 15% in the top ten. The V and J genes are TRBV7-8 and TRBJ2-5, with a possible D match to TRBD2 (5 bases). The end of the DNA is better explained by TRBJ2-7, so the J call may be wrong. The sequence was obtained from a human donor with melanoma. The sample consisted of CD8+ T cells sorted from blood (inferred from file names), taken from a patient given nivolumab and ipilimumab in sequence. As DNA, the CDR3 is TGTGCCAGCAGCTTAAAGACTACGGCCTCCTACGAGCAGTACTTC. Translating it yields CASSLKTTASYEQYF.